Listed below are T cell receptor beta chains from one sample, sequenced in a study of T-cell memory formation after mild COVID-19. TCRdb reanalysed the 5' RACE reads using MiXCR and keeps one entry per CDR3 protein. The data show about 160,000 distinct CDR3 sequences, with about 28% seen just once and around 12% held by the top ten. Source material: PBMCs or a T cell subset sorted from them (not recorded which). The source is an adult woman who had mild COVID-19 (a few samples of this study predate the infection). Cell type and time point are not known. The conserved cysteine and the conserved F or W are not part of the CDR3 here. Each record gives: clone size, J gene, V gene, CDR3 protein. Size is stated for part of the rows, as once, few or many counts, or as a class when the clone is expanded.

.,TRBJ1-1,TRBV6-5,ASRRHGGGTEAF
.,TRBJ2-3,TRBV5-5,ASRSTPVSSITDTQY
.,TRBJ2-5,TRBV7-3,ASSLRGGTGGQETQY
.,TRBJ1-2,TRBV5-1,ASSLEISNYGYT
.,TRBJ2-3,TRBV15,ATSRVGDTQY
.,TRBJ1-1,TRBV2,ASRQGGGMNTEAF
.,TRBJ2-1,TRBV19,ASSTGSRNEQF
.,TRBJ1-5,TRBV24-1,ATSATGFNQPQH
.,TRBJ2-5,TRBV4-2,ASSPEQGYQETQY
few,TRBJ2-7,TRBV4-1,ASSQAKGEQY
.,TRBJ2-7,TRBV12-3/TRBV12-4,ASSFTGQTYEQY
few,TRBJ1-2,TRBV20-1,SARNTGLYGYT
.,TRBJ2-2,TRBV12-3/TRBV12-4,AYGAGITSGELF
.,TRBJ1-1,TRBV5-1,ASSLNPGGTEAF
few,TRBJ2-3,TRBV20-1,SARSGTSGGGSDTQY
few,TRBJ2-1,TRBV7-9,ASSLYRRSSYNEQF
.,TRBJ2-1,TRBV24-1,ATSNVAGEVNEQF
.,TRBJ2-4,TRBV13,ASSSKGAKNIQY
.,TRBJ2-7,TRBV19,ASSIGTGSVEQY
.,TRBJ2-7,TRBV5-1,ASSWGLSYEQY
few,TRBJ1-6,TRBV5-4,ASSRGTGKSSPLH
.,TRBJ1-6,TRBV6-5,ASSSGRALRALH